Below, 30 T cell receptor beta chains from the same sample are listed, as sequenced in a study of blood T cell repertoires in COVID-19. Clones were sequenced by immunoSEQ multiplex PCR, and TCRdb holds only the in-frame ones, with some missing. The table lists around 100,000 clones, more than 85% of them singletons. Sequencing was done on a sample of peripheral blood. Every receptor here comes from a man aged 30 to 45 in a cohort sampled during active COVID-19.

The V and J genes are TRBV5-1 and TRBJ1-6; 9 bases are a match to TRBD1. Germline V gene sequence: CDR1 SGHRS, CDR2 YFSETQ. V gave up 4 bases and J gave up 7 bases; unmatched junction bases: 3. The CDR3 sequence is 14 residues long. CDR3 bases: TGCGCCAGCAGCGTCACAGGGGGCAATTCACCCCTCCACTTT. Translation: CASSVTGGNSPLHF. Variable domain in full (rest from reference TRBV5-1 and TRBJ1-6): KAGVTQTPRYLIKTRGQQVTLSCSPISGHRSVSWYQQTPGQGLQFLFEYFSETQRNKGNFPGRFSGRQFSNSRSEMNVSTLELGDSALYLCASSVTGGNSPLHFGNGTRLTVT.

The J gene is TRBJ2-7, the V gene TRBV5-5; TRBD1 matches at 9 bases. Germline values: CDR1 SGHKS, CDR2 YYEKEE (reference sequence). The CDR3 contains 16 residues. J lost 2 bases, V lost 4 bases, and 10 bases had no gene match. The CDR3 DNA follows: TGTGCCAGCAGCATGCTGGGGACAGGGATGCCCTACGAGCAGTACTTC. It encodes CASSMLGTGMPYEQYF. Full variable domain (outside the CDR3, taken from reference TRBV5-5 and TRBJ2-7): DAGVTQSPTHLIKTRGQQVTLRCSPISGHKSVSWYQQVLGQGPQFIFQYYEKEERGRGNFPDRFSARQFPNYSSELNVNALLLGDSALYLCASSMLGTGMPYEQYFGPGTRLTVT.

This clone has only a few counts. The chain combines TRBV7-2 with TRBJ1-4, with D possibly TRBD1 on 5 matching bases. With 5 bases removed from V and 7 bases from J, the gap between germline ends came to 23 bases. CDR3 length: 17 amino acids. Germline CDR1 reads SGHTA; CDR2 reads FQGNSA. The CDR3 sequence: CASSNKKIGAESEKLFF. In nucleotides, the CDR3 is TGTGCCAGCAGCAACAAGAAGATAGGGGCGGAAAGTGAAAAACTGTTTTTT.

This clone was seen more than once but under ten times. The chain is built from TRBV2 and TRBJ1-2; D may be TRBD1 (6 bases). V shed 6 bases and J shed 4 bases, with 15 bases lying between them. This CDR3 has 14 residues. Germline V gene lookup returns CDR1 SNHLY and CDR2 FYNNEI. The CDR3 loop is CASRGGGTSYGYTF. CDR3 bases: TGTGCCAGCAGGGGAGGGGGGACCTCCTATGGCTACACCTTC. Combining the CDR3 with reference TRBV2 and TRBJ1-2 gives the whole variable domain EPEVTQTPSHQVTQMGQEVILRCVPISNHLYFYWYRQILGQKVEFLVSFYNNEISEKSEIFDDQFSVERPDGSNFTLKIRSTKLEDSAMYFCASRGGGTSYGYTFGSGTRLTVV.

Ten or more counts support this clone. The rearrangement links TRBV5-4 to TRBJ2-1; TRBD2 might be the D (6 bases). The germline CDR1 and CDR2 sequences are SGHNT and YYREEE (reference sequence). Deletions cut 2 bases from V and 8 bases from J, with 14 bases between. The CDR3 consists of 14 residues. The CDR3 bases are TGTGCCAGCAGCTTTCAGGCGGGGAGAGATGAGCAGTTCTTC. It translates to CASSFQAGRDEQFF.

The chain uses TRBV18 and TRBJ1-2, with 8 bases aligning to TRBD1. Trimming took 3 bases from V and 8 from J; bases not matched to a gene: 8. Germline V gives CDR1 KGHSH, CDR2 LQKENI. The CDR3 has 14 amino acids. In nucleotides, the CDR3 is TGTGCCAGCTCACCTGGACAGGGAGTGGGGGGCTACACCTTC. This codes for CASSPGQGVGGYTF.

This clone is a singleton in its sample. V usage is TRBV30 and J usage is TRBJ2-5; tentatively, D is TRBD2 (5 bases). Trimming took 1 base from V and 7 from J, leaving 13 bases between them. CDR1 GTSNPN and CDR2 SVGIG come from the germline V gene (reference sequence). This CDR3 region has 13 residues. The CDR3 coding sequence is TGTGCCTGGAGTGGACTCGGTGGAGGGACCCAGTACTTC. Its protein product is CAWSGLGGGTQYF.

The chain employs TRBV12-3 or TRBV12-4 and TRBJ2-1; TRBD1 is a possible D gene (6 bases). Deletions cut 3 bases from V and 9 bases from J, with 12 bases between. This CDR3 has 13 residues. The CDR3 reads CASSFEVQGEQFF. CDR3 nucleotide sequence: TGTGCCAGCAGTTTCGAAGTACAGGGTGAGCAGTTCTTC.

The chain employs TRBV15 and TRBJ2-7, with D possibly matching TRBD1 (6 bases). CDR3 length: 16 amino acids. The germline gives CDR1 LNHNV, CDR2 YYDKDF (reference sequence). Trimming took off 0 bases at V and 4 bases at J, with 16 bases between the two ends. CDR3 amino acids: CATSRDRLLDRYEQYF. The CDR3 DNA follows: TGTGCCACCAGCAGAGATAGATTGTTGGACAGATACGAGCAGTACTTC.

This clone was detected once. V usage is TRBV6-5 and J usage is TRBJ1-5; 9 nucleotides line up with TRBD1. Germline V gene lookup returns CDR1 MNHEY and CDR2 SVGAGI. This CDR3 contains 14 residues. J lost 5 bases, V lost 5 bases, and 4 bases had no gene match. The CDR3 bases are TGTGCCAGCAGTCCCGGGACAGGGTATCAGCCCCAGCATTTT. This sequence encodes CASSPGTGYQPQHF.

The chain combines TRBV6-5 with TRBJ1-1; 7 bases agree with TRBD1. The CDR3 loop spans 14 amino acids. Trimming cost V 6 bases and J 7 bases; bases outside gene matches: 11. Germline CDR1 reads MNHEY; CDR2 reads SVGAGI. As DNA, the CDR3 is TGTGCCAGCAGCCCCCCAGGGGGTTTTAATGAAGCTTTCTTT. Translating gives CASSPPGGFNEAFF.

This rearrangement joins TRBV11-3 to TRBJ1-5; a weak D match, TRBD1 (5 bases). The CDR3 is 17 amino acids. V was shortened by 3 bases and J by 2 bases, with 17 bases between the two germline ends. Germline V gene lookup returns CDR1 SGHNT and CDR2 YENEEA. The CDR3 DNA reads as TGTGCCAGCAGCTTTCGTGGGTCCAGGGTAGGCAATCAGCCCCAGCATTTT. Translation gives CASSFRGSRVGNQPQHF.

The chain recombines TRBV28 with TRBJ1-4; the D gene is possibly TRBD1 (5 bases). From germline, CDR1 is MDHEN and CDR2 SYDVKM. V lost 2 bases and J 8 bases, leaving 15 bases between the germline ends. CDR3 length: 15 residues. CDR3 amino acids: CASSLQGKVSEKLFF. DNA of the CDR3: TGTGCCAGCAGTTTACAGGGCAAGGTATCCGAAAAACTGTTTTTT.

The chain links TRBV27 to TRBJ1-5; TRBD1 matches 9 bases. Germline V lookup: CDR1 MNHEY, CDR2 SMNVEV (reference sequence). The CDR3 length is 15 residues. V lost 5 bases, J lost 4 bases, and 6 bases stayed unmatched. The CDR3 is CASSPGQGRNQPQHF. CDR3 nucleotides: TGTGCCAGCAGTCCGGGACAGGGACGAAATCAGCCCCAGCATTTT.

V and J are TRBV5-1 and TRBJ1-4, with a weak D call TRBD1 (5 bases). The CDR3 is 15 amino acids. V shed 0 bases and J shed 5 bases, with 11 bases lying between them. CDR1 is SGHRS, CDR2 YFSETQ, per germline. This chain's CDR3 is CASSLARGSNEKLFF. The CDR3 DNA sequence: TGCGCCAGCAGCTTGGCTCGGGGGTCGAATGAAAAACTGTTTTTT.

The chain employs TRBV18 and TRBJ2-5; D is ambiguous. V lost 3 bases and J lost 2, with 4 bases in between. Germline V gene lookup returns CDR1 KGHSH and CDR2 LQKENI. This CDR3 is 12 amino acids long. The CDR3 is CASSPRQETQYF. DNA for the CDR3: TGTGCCAGCTCACCCAGGCAAGAGACCCAGTACTTC. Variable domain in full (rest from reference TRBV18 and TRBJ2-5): NAGVMQNPRHLVRRRGQEARLRCSPMKGHSHVYWYRQLPEEGLKFMVYLQKENIIDESGMPKERFSAEFPKEGPSILRIQQVVRGDSAAYFCASSPRQETQYFGPGTRLLVL.

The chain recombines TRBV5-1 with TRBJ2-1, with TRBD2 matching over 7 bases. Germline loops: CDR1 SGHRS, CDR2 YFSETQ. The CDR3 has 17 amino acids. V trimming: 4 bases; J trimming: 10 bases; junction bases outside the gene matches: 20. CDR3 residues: CASSRRRAGDGVWEQFF. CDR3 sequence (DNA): TGCGCCAGCAGCCGCCGACGGGCGGGGGATGGGGTCTGGGAGCAGTTCTTC.

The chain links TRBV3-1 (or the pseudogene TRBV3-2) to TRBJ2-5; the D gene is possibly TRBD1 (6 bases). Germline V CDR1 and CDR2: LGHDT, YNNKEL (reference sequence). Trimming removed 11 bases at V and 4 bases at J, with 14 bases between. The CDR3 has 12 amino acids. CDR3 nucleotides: TGTGCCCGAGGGACGGACAGAGAGACCCAGTACTTC. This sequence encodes CARGTDRETQYF.

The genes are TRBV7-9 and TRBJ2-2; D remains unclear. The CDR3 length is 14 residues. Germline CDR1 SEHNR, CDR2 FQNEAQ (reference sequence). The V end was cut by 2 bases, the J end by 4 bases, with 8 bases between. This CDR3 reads CASSLPRSTGELFF. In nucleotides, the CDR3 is TGTGCCAGCAGCTTACCCAGAAGCACCGGGGAGCTGTTTTTT.

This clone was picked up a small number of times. The CDR3 DNA follows: TGTGCCAGCAGACCGACTAGCGGGGCCGGGGAGACCCAGTACTTC. Its translation: CASRPTSGAGETQYF. V gene TRBV6-5 combines with J gene TRBJ2-5, with 11 nucleotides matching TRBD2. The CDR3 loop spans 15 amino acids. Germline V gene data show CDR1 as MNHEY and CDR2 as SVGAGI. V shed 6 bases and J 5 bases; nucleotides not matched to a gene: 8.

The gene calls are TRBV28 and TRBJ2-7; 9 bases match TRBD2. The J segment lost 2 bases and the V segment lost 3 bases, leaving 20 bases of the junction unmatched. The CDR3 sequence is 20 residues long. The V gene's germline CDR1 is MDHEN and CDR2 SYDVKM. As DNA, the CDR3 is TGTGCCAGCAGTTTCTTTCTTGAACCGCCTCGCGGGGGGGACACCTACGAGCAGTACTTC. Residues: CASSFFLEPPRGGDTYEQYF.

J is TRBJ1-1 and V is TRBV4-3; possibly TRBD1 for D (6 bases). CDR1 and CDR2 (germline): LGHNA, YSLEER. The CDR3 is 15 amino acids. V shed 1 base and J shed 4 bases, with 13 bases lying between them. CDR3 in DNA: TGCGCCAGCAGCCAAGCCCTCTCCAGGGGCACTGAAGCTTTCTTT. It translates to CASSQALSRGTEAFF.

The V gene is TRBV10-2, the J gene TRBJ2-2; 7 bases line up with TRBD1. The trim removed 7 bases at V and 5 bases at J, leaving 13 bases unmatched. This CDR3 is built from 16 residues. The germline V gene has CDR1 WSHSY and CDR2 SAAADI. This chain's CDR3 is CASTIQMEQGTGELFF. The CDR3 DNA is TGCGCCAGCACCATCCAAATGGAACAGGGGACCGGGGAGCTGTTTTTT.

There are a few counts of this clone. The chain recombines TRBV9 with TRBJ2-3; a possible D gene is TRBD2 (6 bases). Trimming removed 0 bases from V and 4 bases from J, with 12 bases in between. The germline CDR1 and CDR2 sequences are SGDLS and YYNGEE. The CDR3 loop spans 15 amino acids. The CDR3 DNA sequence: TGTGCCAGCAGCGTAGGGGGACTTCGACCAGATACGCAGTATTTT. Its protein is CASSVGGLRPDTQYF.

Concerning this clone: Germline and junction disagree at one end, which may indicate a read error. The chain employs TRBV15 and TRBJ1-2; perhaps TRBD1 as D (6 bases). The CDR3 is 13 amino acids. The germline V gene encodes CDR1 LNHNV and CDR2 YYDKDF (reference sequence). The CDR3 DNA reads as TGTGCCGCCAGCCGGGACACCAACTATGGCTACACCTTC. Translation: CAASRDTNYGYTF.

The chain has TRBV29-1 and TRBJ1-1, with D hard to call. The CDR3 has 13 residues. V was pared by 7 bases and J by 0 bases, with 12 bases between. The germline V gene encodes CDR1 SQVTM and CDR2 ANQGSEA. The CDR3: CSATLGMNTEAFF. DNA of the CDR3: TGCAGCGCCACCCTAGGCATGAACACTGAAGCTTTCTTT.

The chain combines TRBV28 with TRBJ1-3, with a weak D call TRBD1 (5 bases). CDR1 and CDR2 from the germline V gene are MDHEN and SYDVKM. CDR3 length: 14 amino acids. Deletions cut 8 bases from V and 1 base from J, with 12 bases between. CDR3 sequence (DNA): TGTGCCAGCGGCCTGACAGAATCTGGAAACACCATATATTTT. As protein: CASGLTESGNTIYF.

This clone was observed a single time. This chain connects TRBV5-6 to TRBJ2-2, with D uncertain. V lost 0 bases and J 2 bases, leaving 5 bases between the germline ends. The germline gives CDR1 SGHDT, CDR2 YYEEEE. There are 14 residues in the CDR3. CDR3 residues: CASSLGLNTGELFF. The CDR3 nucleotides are TGTGCCAGCAGCTTGGGTCTAAACACCGGGGAGCTGTTTTTT.

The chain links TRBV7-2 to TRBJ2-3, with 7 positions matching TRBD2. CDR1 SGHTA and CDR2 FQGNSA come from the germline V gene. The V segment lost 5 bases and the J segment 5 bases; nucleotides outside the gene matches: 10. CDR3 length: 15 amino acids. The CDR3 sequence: CASSVEAGVGDTQYF. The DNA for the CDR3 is TGTGCCAGCAGCGTCGAGGCGGGGGTCGGAGATACGCAGTATTTT. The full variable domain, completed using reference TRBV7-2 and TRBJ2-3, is GAGVSQSPSNKVTEKGKDVELRCDPISGHTALYWYRQSLGQGLEFLIYFQGNSAPDKSGLPSDRFSAERTGGSVSTLTIQRTQQEDSAVYLCASSVEAGVGDTQYFGPGTRLTVL.

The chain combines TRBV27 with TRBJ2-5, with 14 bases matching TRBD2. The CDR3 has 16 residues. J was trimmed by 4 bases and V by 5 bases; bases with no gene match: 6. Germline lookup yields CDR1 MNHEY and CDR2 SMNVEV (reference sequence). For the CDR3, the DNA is TGTGCCAGCAGTCTGACTAGCGGGGGGGCCGTAGAGACCCAGTACTTC. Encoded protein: CASSLTSGGAVETQYF.